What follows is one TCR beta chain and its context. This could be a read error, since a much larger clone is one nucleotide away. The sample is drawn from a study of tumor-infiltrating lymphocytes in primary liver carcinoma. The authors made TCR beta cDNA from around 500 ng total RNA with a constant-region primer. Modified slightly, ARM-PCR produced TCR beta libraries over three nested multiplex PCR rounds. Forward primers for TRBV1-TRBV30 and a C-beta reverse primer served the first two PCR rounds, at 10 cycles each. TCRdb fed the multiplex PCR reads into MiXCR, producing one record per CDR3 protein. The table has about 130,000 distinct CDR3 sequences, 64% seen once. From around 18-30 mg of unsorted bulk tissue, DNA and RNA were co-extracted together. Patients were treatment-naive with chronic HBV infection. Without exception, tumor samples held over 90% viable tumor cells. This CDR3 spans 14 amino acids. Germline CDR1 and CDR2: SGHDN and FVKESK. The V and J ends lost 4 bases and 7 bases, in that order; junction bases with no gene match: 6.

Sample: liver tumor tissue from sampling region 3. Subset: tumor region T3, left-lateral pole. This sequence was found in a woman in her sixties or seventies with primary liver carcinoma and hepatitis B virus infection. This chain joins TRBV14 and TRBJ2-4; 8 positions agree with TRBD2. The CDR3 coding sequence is TGTGCCAGCAGCCTGGTAGCGGGATCGAACATTCAGTACTTC. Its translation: CASSLVAGSNIQYF.